The rows below give T cell receptor beta chains drawn from one sample of a study of shared clonotypes between healthy human individuals. Method: immunoSEQ multiplex PCR; TCRdb's copy keeps in-frame clones and lacks some. The sample yields under 1,100,000 clones, approximately 78% seen once. Input material: memory CD4+ T cells from PBMCs. The receptors here all came from a man aged 18 to 30 in good health. Some clones in this sample may be carry-over from other donors' samples. Both conserved end residues are part of each CDR3. The D gene is left open where the match is weak. Some rows have no size entry. The others give once, few or many, or a class for an expanded clone.

>13|NA|NA|TRBV19|TRBJ1-2
TGTGCCAGTAGCCCAGACAGAAACTATGGCTACACCTTC
CASSPDRNYGYTF
>13|NA|NA|TRBV6-5|TRBJ2-1
TGTGCCACCTGGCAGGGATCTGGCAATGAGCAGTTCTTC
CATWQGSGNEQFF
>14|NA|NA|TRBV11-2|TRBJ1-1
TGTGCCAGCAGCTTAGCCCAGGTAAACACTGAAGCTTTCTTT
CASSLAQVNTEAFF
>14|NA|NA|TRBV5-1|TRBJ1-5
TGCGCCAGCAGCCAGGGTGAGAGAAATCAGCCCCAGCATTTT
CASSQGERNQPQHF
>15|TRBD1|NA|TRBV7-9|TRBJ2-5
TGTGCCAGCAGCTTAGCGGTCAGGGGGCGAGAGACCCAGTACTTC
CASSLAVRGRETQYF
>17|TRBD2|NA|TRBV27|TRBJ2-1
TGTGCCAGCAGTCTCGGGACTAGCGGGAGTCTGTACAATGAGCAGTTCTTC
CASSLGTSGSLYNEQFF
>14|NA|NA|TRBV27|TRBJ1-2
TGTGCCAGCAGTCTCCGAACAGGGTTGGATGGCTACACCTTC
CASSLRTGLDGYTF
>17|NA|NA|TRBV4-2|TRBJ2-1
TGTGCCAGCAGCCAAGGGGTGATAGCGGCCTCCCACAATGAGCAGTTCTTC
CASSQGVIAASHNEQFF
>13|NA|few|TRBV5-6|TRBJ1-3
TGTGCCAGCAGCTTGATGACGGGAAACACCATATATTTT
CASSLMTGNTIYF
>16|TRBD2|NA|TRBV27|TRBJ2-3
TGTGCCAGCAGTCCGGGACTAGCGTTCGGTACAGATACGCAGTATTTT
CASSPGLAFGTDTQYF
>14|NA|few|TRBV2|TRBJ2-7
TGTGCCAGCAGTGAGCAGGGAACTGGAGACGAGCAGTACTTC
CASSEQGTGDEQYF
>16|TRBD2|NA|TRBV13|TRBJ2-7
TGTGCCAGCAGCCGTAGGCCGACTAGCGGATCCTACGAGCAGTACTTC
CASSRRPTSGSYEQYF
>16|NA|NA|TRBV21-1|TRBJ2-5
TGTGCCAGCAGCCGCGGACTAGCGGGAGAGGGAGAGACCCAGTACTTC
CASSRGLAGEGETQYF
>15|NA|NA|TRBV5-4|TRBJ2-3
TGTGCCAGCAGCTCCCGCGTCCAGGGTGCAGATACGCAGTATTTT
CASSSRVQGADTQYF
>16|TRBD2|NA|TRBV28|TRBJ2-1
TGTGCCAGCAGTGTATCGACCCAAGGCGGGAGGAATGAGCAGTTCTTC
CASSVSTQGGRNEQFF
>16|TRBD2|NA|TRBV5-1|TRBJ2-3
TGCGCCAGCAGCGCCCTGACTAGCGGGAGCGAAGATACGCAGTATTTT
CASSALTSGSEDTQYF
>14|NA|NA|TRBV5-4|TRBJ1-1
TGTGCCAGCAGCTTGGCCTTAAGGGGAACTGAAGCTTTCTTT
CASSLALRGTEAFF
>11|NA|many|TRBV6-6|TRBJ1-1
TGTGCCAGCGCCTTGAACACTGAAGCTTTCTTT
CASALNTEAFF
>13|NA|NA|TRBV5-4|TRBJ1-2
TGTGCCAGCAGCCAAGACAGTAATTATGGCTACACCTTC
CASSQDSNYGYTF
>17|TRBD1|once|TRBV15|TRBJ1-5
TGTGCCACCAGCAGAGGAACAGGGGTGTACGGCAATCAGCCCCAGCATTTT
CATSRGTGVYGNQPQHF
>13|NA|NA|TRBV6-5|TRBJ2-7
TGTGCCAGCACCAGATCGGGCTCCTACGAGCAGTACTTC
CASTRSGSYEQYF
>17|TRBD2|NA|TRBV4-2|TRBJ2-7
TGTGCCAGCAGCCAAGTTATGGTAGCGGGAGGCCCCTACGAGCAGTACTTC
CASSQVMVAGGPYEQYF
>14|TRBD2|NA|TRBV19|TRBJ2-7
TGTGCCAGTAGTATGGTCGGGACTAGCGCCGAGCAGTACTTC
CASSMVGTSAEQYF
>13|NA|NA|TRBV4-3|TRBJ2-1
TGCGCCAGCAGCCAAGATGGGGGCCTAGCCGGGGTCTTC
CASSQDGGLAGVF
>14|NA|NA|TRBV7-9|TRBJ1-2
TGTGCCAGCAGCGCCTCAAGGACAGCCTATGGCTACACCTTC
CASSASRTAYGYTF
>13|NA|NA|TRBV25-1|TRBJ1-2
TGTGCCAGCAGACGGGACGGGAACTATGGCTACACCTTC
CASRRDGNYGYTF
>16|NA|NA|TRBV18|TRBJ2-1
TGTGCCAGCTCGCCTATAGCGGATAAAGTAAACAATGAGCAGTTCTTC
CASSPIADKVNNEQFF
>15|TRBD1|NA|TRBV14|TRBJ1-1
TGTGCCAGCAGTCGAGGACAGGGGGTTTTCACTGAAGCTTTCTTT
CASSRGQGVFTEAFF
>16|NA|NA|TRBV5-1|TRBJ1-2
TGCGCCAGCAGCTTGCAGTCGCGGGGAGTAAACTATGGCTACACCTTC
CASSLQSRGVNYGYTF
>15|NA|NA|TRBV11-2|TRBJ2-4
TGTGCCAGCAGCCAGCAGATCGGGGACAAAAACATTCAGTACTTC
CASSQQIGDKNIQYF
>14|TRBD2|NA|TRBV2|TRBJ2-1
TGTGCCAGCAGTCGTACTAGCGGTGGGAATGAGCAGTTCTTC
CASSRTSGGNEQFF
>14|TRBD1|NA|TRBV5-4|TRBJ2-7
TGTGCCAGCAGCGCCCGGGACAGGGGACACGAGCAGTACTTC
CASSARDRGHEQYF
>13|NA|few|TRBV7-3|TRBJ2-2
TGTGCCAGCAGATTAACAGGGACCGGGGAGCTGTTTTTT
CASRLTGTGELFF
>16|NA|NA|TRBV15|TRBJ1-4
TGTGCCATCAGCAGAGATCGTAGCAGGCCTAATGAAAAACTGTTTTTT
CAISRDRSRPNEKLFF
>12|NA|NA|TRBV6-6|TRBJ2-5
TGTGCCAGCAGCGTTCGGGGAGAGACCCAGTACTTC
CASSVRGETQYF
>14|NA|once|TRBV10-1|TRBJ2-7
TGCGCCAGCAGTGAGTCTCAGGTGGCGTACGAGCAGTACTTC
CASSESQVAYEQYF
>16|NA|NA|TRBV4-2|TRBJ2-6
TGTGCCAGCAGCCAAGAAGCAACCTCTGGGGCCAACGTCCTGACTTTC
CASSQEATSGANVLTF
>13|NA|few|TRBV29-1|TRBJ1-1
TGCAGCGCCAGAACAGGGCAGAACACTGAAGCTTTCTTT
CSARTGQNTEAFF
>16|NA|NA|TRBV5-1|TRBJ1-5
TGCGCCAGCAGCCCGGGGACAAGCAATAGCAATCAGCCCCAGCATTTT
CASSPGTSNSNQPQHF
>14|NA|NA|TRBV19|TRBJ1-1
TGTGCCAGTAGTACCCCACTGAGAAACACTGAAGCTTTCTTT
CASSTPLRNTEAFF
>11|NA|NA|TRBV5-1|TRBJ1-2
TGCGCCAGCAGCACGCAGAACAGCTACACCTTC
CASSTQNSYTF